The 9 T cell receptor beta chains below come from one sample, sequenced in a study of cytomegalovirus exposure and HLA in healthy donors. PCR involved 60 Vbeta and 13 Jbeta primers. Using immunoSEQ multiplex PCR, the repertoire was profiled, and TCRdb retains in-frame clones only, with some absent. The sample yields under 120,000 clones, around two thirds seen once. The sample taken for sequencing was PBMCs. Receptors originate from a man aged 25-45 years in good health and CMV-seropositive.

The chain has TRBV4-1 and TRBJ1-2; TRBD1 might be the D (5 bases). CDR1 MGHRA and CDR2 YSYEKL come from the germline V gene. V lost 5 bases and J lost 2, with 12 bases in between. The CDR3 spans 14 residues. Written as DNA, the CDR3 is TGCGCCAGCAGCAGTCCCCGACAGAACTATGGCTACACCTTC. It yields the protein CASSSPRQNYGYTF.

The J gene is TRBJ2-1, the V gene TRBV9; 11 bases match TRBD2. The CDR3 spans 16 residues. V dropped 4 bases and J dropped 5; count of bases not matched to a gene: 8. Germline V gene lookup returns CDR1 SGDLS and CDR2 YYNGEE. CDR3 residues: CASSPQTSGVHNEQFF. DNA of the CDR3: TGTGCCAGCAGCCCCCAGACTAGCGGGGTTCACAATGAGCAGTTCTTC.

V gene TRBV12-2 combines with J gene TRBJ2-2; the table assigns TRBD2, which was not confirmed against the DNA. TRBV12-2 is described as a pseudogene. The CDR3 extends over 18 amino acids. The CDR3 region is CASRLARLAGSNTGELFF. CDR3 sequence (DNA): TGTGCAAGTCGCTTAGCGCGGCTAGCGGGGTCGAACACCGGGGAGCTGTTTTTT.

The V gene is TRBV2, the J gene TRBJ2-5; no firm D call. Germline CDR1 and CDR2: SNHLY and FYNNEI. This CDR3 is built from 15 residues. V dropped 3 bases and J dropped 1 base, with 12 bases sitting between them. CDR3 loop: CASSEHRGRQETQYF. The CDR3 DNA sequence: TGTGCCAGCAGTGAGCACCGAGGTCGCCAAGAGACCCAGTACTTC. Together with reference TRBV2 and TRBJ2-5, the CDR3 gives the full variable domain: EPEVTQTPSHQVTQMGQEVILRCVPISNHLYFYWYRQILGQKVEFLVSFYNNEISEKSEIFDDQFSVERPDGSNFTLKIRSTKLEDSAMYFCASSEHRGRQETQYFGPGTRLLVL.

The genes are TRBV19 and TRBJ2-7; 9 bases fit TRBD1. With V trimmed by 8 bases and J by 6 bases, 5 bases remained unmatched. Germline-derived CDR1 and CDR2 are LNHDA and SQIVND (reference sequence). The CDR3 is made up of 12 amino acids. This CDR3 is CASSGTGIEQYF. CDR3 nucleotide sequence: TGTGCCAGTTCCGGGACAGGGATCGAGCAGTACTTC.

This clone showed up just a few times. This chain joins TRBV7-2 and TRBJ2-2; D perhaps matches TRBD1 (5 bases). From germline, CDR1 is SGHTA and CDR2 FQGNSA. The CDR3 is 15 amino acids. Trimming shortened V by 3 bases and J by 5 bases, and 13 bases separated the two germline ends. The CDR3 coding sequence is TGTGCCAGCAGCTTTGTAGGGGCCGGAACCGGGGAGCTGTTTTTT. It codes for CASSFVGAGTGELFF.

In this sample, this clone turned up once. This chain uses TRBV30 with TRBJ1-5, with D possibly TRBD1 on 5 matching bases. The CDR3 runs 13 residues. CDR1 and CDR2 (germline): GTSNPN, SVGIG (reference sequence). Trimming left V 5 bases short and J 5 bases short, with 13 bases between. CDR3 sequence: CAWGRDDYQPQHF. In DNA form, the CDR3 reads TGTGCCTGGGGCAGGGATGATTATCAGCCCCAGCATTTT.

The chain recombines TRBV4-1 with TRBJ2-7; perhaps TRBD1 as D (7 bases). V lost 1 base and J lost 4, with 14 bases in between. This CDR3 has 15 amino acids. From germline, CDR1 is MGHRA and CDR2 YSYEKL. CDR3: CASSQGQGGFYEQYF. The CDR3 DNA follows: TGCGCCAGCAGCCAAGGCCAGGGGGGCTTTTACGAGCAGTACTTC.

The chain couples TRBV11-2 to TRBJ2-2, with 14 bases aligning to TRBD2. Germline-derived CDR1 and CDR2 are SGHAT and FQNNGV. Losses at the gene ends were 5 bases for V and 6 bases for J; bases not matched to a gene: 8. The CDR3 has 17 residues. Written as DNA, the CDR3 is TGTGCCAGCAGCCCGACTAGCGGGGGGGCCGGTGCCGGGGAGCTGTTTTTT. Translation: CASSPTSGGAGAGELFF.